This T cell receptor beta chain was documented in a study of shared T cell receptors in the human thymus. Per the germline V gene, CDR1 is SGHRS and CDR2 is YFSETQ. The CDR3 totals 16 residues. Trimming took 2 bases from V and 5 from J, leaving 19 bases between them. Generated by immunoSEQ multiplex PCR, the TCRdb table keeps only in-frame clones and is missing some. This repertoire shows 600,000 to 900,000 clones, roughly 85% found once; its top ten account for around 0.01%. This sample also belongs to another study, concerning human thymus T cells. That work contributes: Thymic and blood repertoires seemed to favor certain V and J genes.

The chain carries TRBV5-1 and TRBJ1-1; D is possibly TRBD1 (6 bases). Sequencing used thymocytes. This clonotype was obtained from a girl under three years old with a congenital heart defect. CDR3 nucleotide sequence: TGCGCCAGCAGCTTACGATCCGTGGGGGGGCAAACTGAAGCTTTCTTT. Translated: CASSLRSVGGQTEAFF.